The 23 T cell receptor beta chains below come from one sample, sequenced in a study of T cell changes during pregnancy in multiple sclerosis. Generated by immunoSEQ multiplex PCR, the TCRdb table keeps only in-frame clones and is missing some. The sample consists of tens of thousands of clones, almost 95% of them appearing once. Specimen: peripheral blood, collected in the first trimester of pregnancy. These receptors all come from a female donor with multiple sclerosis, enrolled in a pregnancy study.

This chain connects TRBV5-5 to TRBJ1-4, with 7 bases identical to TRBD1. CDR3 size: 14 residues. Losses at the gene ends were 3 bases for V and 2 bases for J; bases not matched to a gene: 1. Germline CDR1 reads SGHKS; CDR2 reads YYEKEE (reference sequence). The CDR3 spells CASSSRGTNEKLFF. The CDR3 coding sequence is TGTGCCAGCAGCTCCAGGGGGACTAATGAAAAACTGTTTTTT. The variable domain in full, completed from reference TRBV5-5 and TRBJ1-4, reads DAGVTQSPTHLIKTRGQQVTLRCSPISGHKSVSWYQQVLGQGPQFIFQYYEKEERGRGNFPDRFSARQFPNYSSELNVNALLLGDSALYLCASSSRGTNEKLFFGSGTQLSVL.

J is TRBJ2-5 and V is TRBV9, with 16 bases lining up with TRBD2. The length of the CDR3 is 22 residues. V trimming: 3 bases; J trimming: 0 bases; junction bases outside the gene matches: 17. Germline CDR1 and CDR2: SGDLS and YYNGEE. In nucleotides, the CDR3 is TGTGCCAGCAGCGCTGCCCCGATAGCGGGACTAGCGGGGGGGGGTAACCAAGAGACCCAGTACTTC. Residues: CASSAAPIAGLAGGGNQETQYF.

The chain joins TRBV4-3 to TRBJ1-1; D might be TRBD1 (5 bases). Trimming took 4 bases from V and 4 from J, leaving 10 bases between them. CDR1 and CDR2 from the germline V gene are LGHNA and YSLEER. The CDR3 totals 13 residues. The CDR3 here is CASSRRGGTEAFF. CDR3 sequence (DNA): TGCGCCAGCAGCCGGCGGGGCGGCACTGAAGCTTTCTTT.

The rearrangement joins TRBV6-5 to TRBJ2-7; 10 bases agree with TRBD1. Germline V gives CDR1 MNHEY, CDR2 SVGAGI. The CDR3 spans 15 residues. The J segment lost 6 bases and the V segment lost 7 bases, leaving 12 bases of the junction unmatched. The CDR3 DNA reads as TGTGCCAGCAATACACCCCGGGACAGGGGCGGCGAGCAGTACTTC. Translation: CASNTPRDRGGEQYF.

In DNA form, the CDR3 reads TGTGCCAGCAGCCCTGACAGGGGTGAGACCCAGTACTTC. This gives the protein CASSPDRGETQYF. The chain combines TRBV7-3 with TRBJ2-5; TRBD1 matches 8 bases. Germline CDR1 and CDR2: SGHTA and FQGTGA. Trimming took 5 bases from V and 5 from J; bases not matched to a gene: 4. The CDR3 runs 13 residues.

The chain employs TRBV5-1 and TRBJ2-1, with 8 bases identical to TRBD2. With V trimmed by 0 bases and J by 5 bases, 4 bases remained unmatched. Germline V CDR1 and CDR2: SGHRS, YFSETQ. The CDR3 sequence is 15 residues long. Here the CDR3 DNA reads TGCGCCAGCAGCTTGGTGGCGGGGGGAAACAATGAGCAGTTCTTC. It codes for CASSLVAGGNNEQFF.

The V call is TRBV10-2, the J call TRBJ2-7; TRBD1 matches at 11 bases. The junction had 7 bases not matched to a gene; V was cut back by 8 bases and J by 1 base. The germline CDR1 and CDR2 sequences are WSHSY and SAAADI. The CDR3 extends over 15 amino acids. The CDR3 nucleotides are TGCGCCAGCGGATCCCGGGACAGGGGGTCCTACGAGCAGTACTTC. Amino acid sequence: CASGSRDRGSYEQYF.

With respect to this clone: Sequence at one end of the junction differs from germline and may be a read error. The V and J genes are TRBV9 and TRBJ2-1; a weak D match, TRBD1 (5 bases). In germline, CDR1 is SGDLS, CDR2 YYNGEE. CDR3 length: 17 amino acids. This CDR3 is CASTVIGGASSYNEQFF. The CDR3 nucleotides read TGTGCCAGCACCGTAATAGGTGGGGCGAGCTCCTACAATGAGCAGTTCTTC.

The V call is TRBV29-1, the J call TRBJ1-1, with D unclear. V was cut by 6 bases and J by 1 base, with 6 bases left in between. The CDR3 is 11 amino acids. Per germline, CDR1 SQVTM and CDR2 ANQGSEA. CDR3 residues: CSVLENTEAFF. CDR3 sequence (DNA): TGCAGCGTCCTAGAGAACACTGAAGCTTTCTTT.

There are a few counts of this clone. DNA for the CDR3: TGTGCCAGCAGCGTAGAGCCAGGCGTTAAAGCTTTCTTT. Translating gives CASSVEPGVKAFF. The rearrangement uses TRBV9 and TRBJ1-1; D unclear. The V end lost 0 bases, the J end lost 9 bases, and 12 bases lay between the germline ends. The CDR3 is 13 amino acids. The germline V gene has CDR1 SGDLS and CDR2 YYNGEE.

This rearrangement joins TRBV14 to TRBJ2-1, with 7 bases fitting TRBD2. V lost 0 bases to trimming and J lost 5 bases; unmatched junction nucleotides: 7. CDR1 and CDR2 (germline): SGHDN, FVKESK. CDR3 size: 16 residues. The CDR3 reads CASSQDLGGTDNEQFF. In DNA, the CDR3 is TGTGCCAGCAGCCAAGATCTCGGGGGGACGGACAATGAGCAGTTCTTC.

CDR3 bases: TGTGCCAGCAGCTCGGGACAGCCCACCATGAACACTGAAGCTTTCTTT. Translated: CASSSGQPTMNTEAFF. The chain recombines TRBV7-6 with TRBJ1-1; 7 nucleotides agree with TRBD1. The trim removed 4 bases at V and 0 bases at J, leaving 8 bases unmatched. The CDR3 consists of 16 residues. Germline loops: CDR1 SGHVS, CDR2 FNYEAQ. Drawing the rest from reference TRBV7-6 and TRBJ1-1, the complete variable domain is GAGVSQSPRYKVTKRGQDVALRCDPISGHVSLYWYRQALGQGPEFLTYFNYEAQQDKSGLPNDRFSAERPEGSISTLTIQRTEQRDSAMYRCASSSGQPTMNTEAFFGQGTRLTVV.

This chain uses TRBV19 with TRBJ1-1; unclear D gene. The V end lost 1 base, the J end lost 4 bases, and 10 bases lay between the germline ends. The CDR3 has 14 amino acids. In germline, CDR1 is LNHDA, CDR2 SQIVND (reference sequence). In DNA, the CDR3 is TGTGCCAGTAGTATAGGCGGGGTCCCCACTGAAGCTTTCTTT. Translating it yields CASSIGGVPTEAFF.

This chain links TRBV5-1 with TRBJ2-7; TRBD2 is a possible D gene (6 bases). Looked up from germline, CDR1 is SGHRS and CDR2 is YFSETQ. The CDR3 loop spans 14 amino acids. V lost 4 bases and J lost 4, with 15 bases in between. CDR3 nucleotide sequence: TGCGCCAGCAGCCCGTCGGGGGAGGCGTACGAGCAGTACTTC. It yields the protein CASSPSGEAYEQYF.

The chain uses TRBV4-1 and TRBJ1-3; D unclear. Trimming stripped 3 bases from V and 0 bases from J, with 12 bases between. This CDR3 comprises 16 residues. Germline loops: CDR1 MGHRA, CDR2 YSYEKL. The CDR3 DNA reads TGCGCCAGCAGCCAGATGAGACATCGCTCTGGAAACACCATATATTTT. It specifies CASSQMRHRSGNTIYF.

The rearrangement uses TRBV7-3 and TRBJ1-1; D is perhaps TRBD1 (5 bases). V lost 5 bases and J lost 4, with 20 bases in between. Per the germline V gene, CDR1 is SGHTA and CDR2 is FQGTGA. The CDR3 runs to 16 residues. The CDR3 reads CASSRHAGIDSTEAFF. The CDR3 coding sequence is TGTGCCAGCAGCCGCCACGCAGGGATAGATAGCACTGAAGCTTTCTTT.

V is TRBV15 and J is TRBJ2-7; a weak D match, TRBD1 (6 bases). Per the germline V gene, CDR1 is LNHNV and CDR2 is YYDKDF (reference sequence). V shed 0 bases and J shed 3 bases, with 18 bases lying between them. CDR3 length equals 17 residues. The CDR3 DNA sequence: TGTGCCACCAGCAGAGAAAGAATGGGGACAACCAACTACGAGCAGTACTTC. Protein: CATSRERMGTTNYEQYF.

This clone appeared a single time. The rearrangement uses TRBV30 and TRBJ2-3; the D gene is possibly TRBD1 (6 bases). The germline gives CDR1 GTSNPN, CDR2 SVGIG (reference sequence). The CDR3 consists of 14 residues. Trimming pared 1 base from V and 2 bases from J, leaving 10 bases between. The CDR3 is CAWSGGGYTDTQYF. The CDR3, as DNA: TGTGCCTGGAGTGGAGGGGGATACACAGATACGCAGTATTTT.

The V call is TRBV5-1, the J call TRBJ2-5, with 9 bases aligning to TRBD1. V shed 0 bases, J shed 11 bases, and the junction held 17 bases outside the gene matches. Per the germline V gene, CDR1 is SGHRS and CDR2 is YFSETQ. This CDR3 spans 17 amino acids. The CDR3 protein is CASSLARDRVNSVEQYF. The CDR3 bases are TGCGCCAGCAGCTTGGCCCGGGACAGGGTCAATTCAGTAGAGCAGTACTTC. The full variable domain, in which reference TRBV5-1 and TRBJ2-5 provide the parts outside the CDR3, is KAGVTQTPRYLIKTRGQQVTLSCSPISGHRSVSWYQQTPGQGLQFLFEYFSETQRNKGNFPGRFSGRQFSNSRSEMNVSTLELGDSALYLCASSLARDRVNSVEQYFGPGTRLLVL.

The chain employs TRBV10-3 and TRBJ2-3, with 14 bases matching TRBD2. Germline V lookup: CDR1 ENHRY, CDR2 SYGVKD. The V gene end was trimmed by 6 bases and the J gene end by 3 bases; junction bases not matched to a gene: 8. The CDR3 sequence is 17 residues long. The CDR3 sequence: CAIRPGLAGVGTDTQYF. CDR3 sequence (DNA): TGTGCCATCAGGCCGGGACTAGCGGGGGTAGGAACAGATACGCAGTATTTT.

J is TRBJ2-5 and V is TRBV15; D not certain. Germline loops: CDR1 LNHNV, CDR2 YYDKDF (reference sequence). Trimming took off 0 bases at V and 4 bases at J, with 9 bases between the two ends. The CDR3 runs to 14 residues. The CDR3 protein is CATSRDQSLETQYF. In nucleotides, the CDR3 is TGTGCCACCAGCAGAGATCAAAGCCTAGAGACCCAGTACTTC.

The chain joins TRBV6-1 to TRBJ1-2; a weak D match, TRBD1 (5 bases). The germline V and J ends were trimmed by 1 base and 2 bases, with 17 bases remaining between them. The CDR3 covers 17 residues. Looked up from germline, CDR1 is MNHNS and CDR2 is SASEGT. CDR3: CASSEGRGMALNYGYTF. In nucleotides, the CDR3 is TGTGCCAGCAGTGAAGGTCGGGGGATGGCGCTCAACTATGGCTACACCTTC.

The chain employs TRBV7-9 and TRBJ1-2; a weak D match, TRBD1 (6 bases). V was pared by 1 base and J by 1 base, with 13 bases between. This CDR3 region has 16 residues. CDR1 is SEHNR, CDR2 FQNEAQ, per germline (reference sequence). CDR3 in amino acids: CASSLGHRASNYGYTF. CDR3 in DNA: TGTGCCAGCAGCTTAGGACACAGGGCCAGTAACTATGGCTACACCTTC. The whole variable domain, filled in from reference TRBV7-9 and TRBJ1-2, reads DTGVSQNPRHKITKRGQNVTFRCDPISEHNRLYWYRQTLGQGPEFLTYFQNEAQLEKSRLLSDRFSAERPKGSFSTLEIQRTEQGDSAMYLCASSLGHRASNYGYTFGSGTRLTVV.